A single sample is the source of the 9 T cell receptor beta chains below, sequenced in a study of cytotoxic CD8 clonotypes in ibrutinib-treated CLL. TCRdb's table, derived via immunoSEQ multiplex PCR, lists solely in-frame clones and lacks some. The repertoire holds about 68,000 clones, with about 64% as singletons. Here the sequenced sample was PBMCs, taken after 12 months of ibrutinib treatment. These receptors were obtained from a human donor with chronic lymphocytic leukemia.

A few counts support this clone. The chain uses TRBV5-6 and TRBJ2-5, with D perhaps TRBD1 (5 bases). Looked up from germline, CDR1 is SGHDT and CDR2 is YYEEEE. The CDR3 loop spans 15 amino acids. V was clipped by 2 bases and J by 4 bases, with 15 bases between them. The CDR3 DNA sequence: TGTGCCAGCAGCTTAAGACAGCTGAATATAGAGACCCAGTACTTC. This translates into CASSLRQLNIETQYF.

The chain is built from TRBV9 and TRBJ2-7; possibly TRBD1 for D (5 bases). The ends were cut back, 0 bases at V and 4 bases at J, with 11 bases in the middle. This CDR3 contains 14 residues. Germline CDR1 reads SGDLS; CDR2 reads YYNGEE. CDR3: CASSVESRGYEQYF. The CDR3 DNA reads as TGTGCCAGCAGCGTAGAGTCAAGGGGATACGAGCAGTACTTC. The full variable domain, with the rest looked up from reference TRBV9 and TRBJ2-7, is DSGVTQTPKHLITATGQRVTLRCSPRSGDLSVYWYQQSLDQGLQFLIQYYNGEERAKGNILERFSAQQFPDLHSELNLSSLELGDSALYFCASSVESRGYEQYFGPGTRLTVT.

The rearrangement uses TRBV27 and TRBJ2-5, with a weak D call TRBD1 (6 bases). The CDR3 sequence is 17 residues long. In germline, CDR1 is MNHEY, CDR2 SMNVEV (reference sequence). V was pared by 5 bases and J by 2 bases, with 21 bases between. CDR3 residues: CASSPTLPSTGQETQYF. CDR3 in DNA: TGTGCCAGCAGTCCGACCCTTCCATCGACAGGACAAGAGACCCAGTACTTC.

The chain couples TRBV30 to TRBJ1-2; 8 positions match TRBD1. Unmatched junction bases numbered 11, after V lost 3 bases and J lost 2 bases. In germline, CDR1 is GTSNPN, CDR2 SVGIG (reference sequence). The CDR3 spans 16 residues. This chain's CDR3 is CAWRVYGTGLNYGYTF. The DNA for the CDR3 is TGTGCCTGGAGAGTATACGGGACAGGACTAAACTATGGCTACACCTTC.

A single count supports this clone. The genes are TRBV6-5 and TRBJ2-2, with 7 positions matching TRBD1. The CDR3 is 15 amino acids. The trim removed 6 bases at V and 0 bases at J, leaving 4 bases unmatched. Germline V CDR1 and CDR2: MNHEY, SVGAGI. The CDR3 protein is CASRAGTANTGELFF. The DNA for the CDR3 is TGTGCCAGCAGGGCCGGGACAGCGAACACCGGGGAGCTGTTTTTT.

This chain uses TRBV7-8 with TRBJ1-5; 8 nucleotides agree with TRBD1. The CDR3 is 16 residues long. Germline values: CDR1 SGHVS, CDR2 FQNEAQ. V lost 5 bases to trimming and J lost 5 bases; unmatched junction nucleotides: 11. Written as DNA, the CDR3 is TGTGCCAGCAGCGCCGGACCGCAGGGGGCACATCAGCCCCAGCATTTT. Its translation: CASSAGPQGAHQPQHF.

This chain links TRBV27 with TRBJ2-3; no clear D. The germline CDR1 and CDR2 sequences are MNHEY and SMNVEV (reference sequence). CDR3 length: 12 residues. V lost 5 bases to trimming and J lost 2 bases, with 5 bases between them. In DNA form, the CDR3 reads TGTGCCAGCAGTCGAATCACAGATACGCAGTATTTT. This codes for CASSRITDTQYF.

J is TRBJ2-5 and V is TRBV2; D ambiguous. This CDR3 is 11 amino acids long. The V end was cut by 2 bases, the J end by 5 bases, with 3 bases between. Germline CDR1 reads SNHLY; CDR2 reads FYNNEI. CDR3 in DNA: TGTGCCAGCAGTGAACGGGAGACCCAGTACTTC. Its protein is CASSERETQYF.

This chain links TRBV5-1 with TRBJ2-3; D gene uncertain. The V end lost 4 bases, the J end lost 1 base, and 13 bases lay between the germline ends. The CDR3 extends over 15 amino acids. Germline V gives CDR1 SGHRS, CDR2 YFSETQ. CDR3 residues: CASSRPATRTDTQYF. CDR3 sequence (DNA): TGCGCCAGCAGCCGCCCGGCCACCCGCACAGATACGCAGTATTTT.